The clone carrying this TCR beta chain was counted a few times. This sample is drawn from a study of blood T cells in healthy people across ages. Primed by a sample-barcoded 5' primer and a J-beta primer mix, a second PCR proceeded for about 7 to 11 cycles. A template-switch adaptor with 12 random nucleotides tagged each cDNA molecule. Each CDR3 protein is one row after TCRdb ran MiXCR on the 5' RACE reads. The table lists roughly 2 million distinct CDR3 sequences, 49% of them singletons. CDR3 length equals 17 residues. V was pared by 6 bases and J by 0 bases, with 19 bases between. The chain combines TRBV12-3 or TRBV12-4 with TRBJ2-3; D is unclear. The sample was blood. This TCR derives from a woman in her thirties or forties in good health. The DNA for the CDR3 is TGTGCCAGCAGCCCCCTTCCCGGGCTTTCTAGCACAGATACGCAGTATTTT. The encoded protein is CASSPLPGLSSTDTQYF.